This T cell receptor (beta chain) came from a study of Ad26.COV2.S vaccination and SARS-CoV-2 variants. Findings and limits, study-wide: Measurement of non-spike TCR breadth gave similar results in vaccine and placebo recipients.

For this clone: The antigen is not known.

Profiling relied on immunoSEQ multiplex PCR, and the TCRdb table lists in-frame clones only, not all of them. This sample carries around 300,000 clones, under 90% of them seen once, and the ten largest clones take approximately 5%. Treatment meaning: 15 to 20 received Ad26.COV2.S at low or high dose, single or two shots; 5 received placebo; per-sample allocation not given. Collection of the samples took place on day 63 after the first injection of vaccine or placebo. Donor was an adult aged 18-55 years in Boston. The origin of this receptor is a person aged 18 to 59 who received the Ad26.COV2.S COVID-19 vaccine or a placebo. The source material was peripheral blood, sampled in a trial of Ad26.COV2.S vaccine versus placebo.

The CDR3 region is CASSASNEQFF. The CDR3 nucleotides are TGTGCCAGCAGTGCGAGTAATGAGCAGTTCTTC. The chain has TRBV12-3 or TRBV12-4 and TRBJ2-1; no definite D call. This CDR3 is 11 amino acids long. V dropped 5 bases and J dropped 7 bases, with 6 bases sitting between them.